A selection of T cell receptor beta chains follows, all from one sample in a study of cytomegalovirus exposure and HLA in healthy donors. Method: immunoSEQ multiplex PCR; TCRdb's copy keeps in-frame clones and lacks some. The specimen's table records under 120,000 clones. What was sequenced was PBMCs. The origin of the receptors is a man aged 45-65 years in good health and CMV-seronegative. CDR3s include the opening cysteine and the closing phenylalanine or tryptophan. D genes are given only for firm matches.

J,D,V,CDR3,DNA
TRBJ2-1,TRBD2,TRBV4-1,CASSPTSGGAYEQFF,TGCGCCAGCAGCCCAACTAGCGGGGGGGCCTATGAGCAGTTCTTC
TRBJ2-7,TRBD2,TRBV4-1,CASSQARGIAGGVESYEQYF,TGCGCCAGCAGCCAAGCCCGTGGGATAGCGGGAGGGGTTGAAAGTTACGAGCAGTACTTC
TRBJ1-3,NA,TRBV19,CASSIGTSSGNTIYF,TGTGCCAGTAGTATTGGTACTAGCTCTGGAAACACCATATATTTT
TRBJ2-7,TRBD1,TRBV19,CASKERQGYEQYF,TGTGCCAGTAAGGAGCGACAGGGATACGAGCAGTACTTC
TRBJ2-3,TRBD2,TRBV6-1,CASSHLGLADTQYF,TGTGCCAGCAGCCATTTAGGACTAGCAGATACGCAGTATTTT
TRBJ2-3,TRBD2,TRBV13,CASTPRREVSADTQYF,TGTGCCAGCACCCCCCGACGGGAGGTCTCAGCAGATACGCAGTATTTT
TRBJ2-2,TRBD1,TRBV7-9,CASSDRVRLAGELFF,TGTGCCAGCAGCGACAGGGTGAGGTTGGCCGGGGAGCTGTTTTTT
TRBJ1-1,NA,TRBV5-1,CASSLFSGDTEAFF,TGCGCCAGCAGCTTGTTCTCAGGGGACACTGAAGCTTTCTTT
TRBJ1-5,NA,TRBV4-3,CASSRGVNQPQHF,TGCGCCAGCAGCCGCGGGGTCAATCAGCCCCAGCATTTT
TRBJ2-7,NA,TRBV29-1,CSVRTPSSYEQYF,TGCAGCGTAAGGACACCCTCCTCCTACGAGCAGTACTTC
TRBJ2-5,TRBD2,TRBV6-6,CASSYPLAGGQETQYF,TGTGCCAGCAGTTACCCCCTAGCGGGAGGGCAAGAGACCCAGTACTTC
TRBJ2-7,NA,TRBV5-1,CASSLEQVGSYEQYF,TGCGCCAGCAGCTTGGAGCAGGTTGGCTCCTACGAGCAGTACTTC
TRBJ1-2,NA,TRBV6-1,CASSEWQGKYTF,TGTGCCAGCAGTGAATGGCAGGGGAAGTACACCTTC